Listed here are 30 T cell receptor beta chains from one sample, sequenced in a study of shared clonotypes between healthy human individuals. The assay was immunoSEQ multiplex PCR, and TCRdb's table has in-frame clones only and misses some. This sample has around 1.5 million clones, with around 98% found just once. Sequenced sample: naive CD4+ T cells sorted from blood. Subset reported: CD45RA+ positively selected. The receptor source for this set is a young man in good health.

The chain is built from TRBV2 and TRBJ2-1; 9 nucleotides match TRBD1. Per the germline V gene, CDR1 is SNHLY and CDR2 is FYNNEI. With 6 bases clipped from V and 3 bases from J, the junction kept 6 bases outside the gene matches. CDR3 length equals 15 residues. CDR3 residues: CASSVATGGYNEQFF. The CDR3 DNA reads as TGTGCCAGCAGCGTCGCGACAGGGGGCTACAATGAGCAGTTCTTC.

Written as DNA, the CDR3 is TGTGCCAGCAGCTTAGCGCAGGGCGGGGCGGGCTACGAGCAGTACTTC. This codes for CASSLAQGGAGYEQYF. The chain links TRBV7-2 to TRBJ2-7; possible D gene TRBD2, 6 bases. This CDR3 has 16 residues. V shed 0 bases and J shed 3 bases, with 15 bases lying between them. CDR1 is SGHTA and CDR2 is FQGNSA in the germline V gene. Full variable domain (remainder filled in from reference TRBV7-2 and TRBJ2-7): GAGVSQSPSNKVTEKGKDVELRCDPISGHTALYWYRQSLGQGLEFLIYFQGNSAPDKSGLPSDRFSAERTGGSVSTLTIQRTQQEDSAVYLCASSLAQGGAGYEQYFGPGTRLTVT.

CDR3 in amino acids: CASSRGPGLAGAGQYF. The CDR3 nucleotides read TGCGCCAGCAGCCGGGGGCCCGGACTAGCGGGAGCAGGGCAGTACTTC. The chain links TRBV5-1 to TRBJ2-7, with 13 bases identical to TRBD2. There are 16 residues in the CDR3. The V and J ends lost 4 bases and 9 bases, in that order; junction bases with no gene match: 13. Germline V gene sequence: CDR1 SGHRS, CDR2 YFSETQ.

In regard to this clone: The same CDR3 also results from other DNA sequences found in this sample. The rearrangement joins TRBV10-3 to TRBJ1-2, with D unclear. Germline V lookup: CDR1 ENHRY, CDR2 SYGVKD. Trimming left V 4 bases short and J 4 bases short, with 4 bases between. The CDR3 is 11 amino acids. CDR3 in DNA: TGTGCCATCAGTGGGAGCTATGGCTACACCTTC. This codes for CAISGSYGYTF.

On this clone: The same CDR3 is also encoded by other DNA sequences in this sample. The chain combines TRBV28 with TRBJ1-2, with D possibly TRBD1 on 6 matching bases. From germline, CDR1 is MDHEN and CDR2 SYDVKM. The CDR3 is 13 residues long. V was pared by 2 bases and J by 2 bases, with 6 bases between. This chain's CDR3 is CASSLGQNYGYTF. The CDR3 DNA reads TGTGCCAGCAGTTTAGGACAGAACTATGGCTACACCTTC.

This clone was seen only once. The chain employs TRBV15 and TRBJ2-1, with 8 positions matching TRBD2. With V trimmed by 1 base and J by 5 bases, 4 bases remained unmatched. The length of the CDR3 is 15 residues. CDR1 and CDR2 from the germline V gene are LNHNV and YYDKDF (reference sequence). CDR3 loop: CATSRAGGVNNEQFF. CDR3 in DNA: TGTGCCACCAGCAGAGCGGGGGGGGTAAACAATGAGCAGTTCTTC.

The chain has TRBV5-4 and TRBJ1-2; a possible D gene is TRBD1 (5 bases). CDR3 length equals 13 residues. The germline V gene has CDR1 SGHNT and CDR2 YYREEE (reference sequence). V was shortened by 4 bases and J by 4 bases, with 11 bases between the two germline ends. CDR3 in DNA: TGTGCCAGCAGCAGCAGGGCTATCTATGGCTACACCTTC. Amino acid sequence: CASSSRAIYGYTF.

CDR3 bases: TGCGCCAGCAGTGAGTCGGGACAGCCGTACGAGCAGTACTTC. This sequence encodes CASSESGQPYEQYF. The rearrangement links TRBV10-1 to TRBJ2-7; 7 bases match TRBD1. CDR1 is WNHNN and CDR2 is SYGVQD in the germline V gene (reference sequence). This CDR3 is 14 amino acids long. After removal of 0 bases from V and 4 bases from J, the junction contained 3 bases not matched to a gene.

The V call is TRBV11-3, the J call TRBJ2-3; D is unresolved. CDR1 and CDR2 from the germline V gene are SGHNT and YENEEA. This CDR3 is built from 20 residues. Trimming left V 4 bases short and J 0 bases short, with 26 bases between. The CDR3 nucleotides are TGTGCCAGCAGCTCCAGACGCCAAGCTTTAGGGCCCGTCAGCACAGATACGCAGTATTTT. It translates to CASSSRRQALGPVSTDTQYF.

In DNA form, the CDR3 reads TGTGCCAGTATGCCGGGTCGGGACAGGGGCTACAATGAGCAGTTCTTC. The encoded protein is CASMPGRDRGYNEQFF. The chain joins TRBV19 to TRBJ2-1, with 10 bases identical to TRBD1. Germline CDR1 reads LNHDA; CDR2 reads SQIVND (reference sequence). Trimming cost V 7 bases and J 3 bases; bases outside gene matches: 9. The CDR3 totals 16 residues.

V is TRBV15 and J is TRBJ1-5; weak D call: TRBD1 (6 bases). Germline values: CDR1 LNHNV, CDR2 YYDKDF (reference sequence). The V end lost 1 base, the J end lost 7 bases, and 11 bases lay between the germline ends. The CDR3 loop spans 14 amino acids. CDR3 DNA sequence: TGTGCCACCAGCAGAGGTAAAGGGGGGCAGCCCCAGCATTTT. Amino acid sequence: CATSRGKGGQPQHF.

The CDR3 region is CASSLDLRQGSGAYEQYF. CDR3 coding DNA: TGTGCCAGCAGCTTAGACCTAAGACAGGGTTCGGGGGCCTACGAGCAGTACTTC. V gene TRBV7-6 combines with J gene TRBJ2-7, with D possibly being TRBD1 (7 bases). CDR1 SGHVS and CDR2 FNYEAQ come from the germline V gene. The CDR3 runs 18 residues. Trimming cost V 1 base and J 2 bases, with 21 bases left between them.

The gene calls are TRBV5-6 and TRBJ2-6; perhaps TRBD2 as D (5 bases). The CDR3 loop spans 16 amino acids. Trimming cost V 6 bases and J 2 bases, with 15 bases left between them. Germline values: CDR1 SGHDT, CDR2 YYEEEE. The CDR3 region is CASKASPGTGANVLTF. The CDR3 coding sequence is TGTGCCAGCAAAGCTAGCCCCGGGACTGGGGCCAACGTCCTGACTTTC.

The chain links TRBV6-6 to TRBJ2-1, with 9 bases aligning to TRBD2. V was clipped by 5 bases and J by 1 base; unmatched bases: 6. The V gene's germline CDR1 is MNHNY and CDR2 SVGAGI (reference sequence). This CDR3 spans 16 amino acids. The CDR3 coding sequence is TGTGCCAGCAGTCCTAGTAGCGGGAGTTCCTACAATGAGCAGTTCTTC. Amino acid sequence: CASSPSSGSSYNEQFF.

Only one count was recorded for this clone. The sample contains more than one DNA sequence encoding this CDR3. The V gene is TRBV6-6, the J gene TRBJ1-2; D is unclear. Germline V CDR1 and CDR2: MNHNY, SVGAGI (reference sequence). The V end lost 6 bases, the J end lost 3 bases, and 5 bases lay between the germline ends. CDR3 length: 11 residues. CDR3: CASSGDYGYTF. The CDR3 DNA reads as TGTGCCAGCAGCGGTGACTATGGCTACACCTTC.

The CDR3 here is CASSPGGGLVYEQYF. CDR3 DNA: TGCGCCAGCAGCCCAGGGGGAGGGCTGGTCTACGAGCAGTACTTC. The gene calls are TRBV4-1 and TRBJ2-7, with D perhaps given as TRBD1 or TRBD2 (7 bases each). This CDR3 has 15 amino acids. Germline assignment: CDR1 MGHRA and CDR2 YSYEKL. Trimming shortened V by 4 bases and J by 3 bases, and 16 bases separated the two germline ends.

CDR3 amino acids: CASSQDYGVTMNTEAFF. The CDR3 nucleotides read TGTGCCAGCAGCCAAGATTACGGGGTTACCATGAACACTGAAGCTTTCTTT. This chain links TRBV4-2 with TRBJ1-1; no reliable D call. Trimming removed 0 bases at V and 0 bases at J, with 14 bases between. CDR1 is LGHNA, CDR2 YNFKEQ, per germline. The CDR3 covers 17 residues.

J is TRBJ2-7 and V is TRBV6-1; TRBD1 aligns across 8 bases. Germline lookup yields CDR1 MNHNS and CDR2 SASEGT. The CDR3 is 14 amino acids. The trim removed 4 bases at V and 6 bases at J, leaving 8 bases unmatched. Here the CDR3 DNA reads TGTGCCAGCAGTGGCATGGACAGGGTGGGCGAGCAGTACTTC. Protein: CASSGMDRVGEQYF.

The chain uses TRBV5-1 and TRBJ2-7; 10 nucleotides line up with TRBD2. The germline V gene has CDR1 SGHRS and CDR2 YFSETQ. CDR3 length: 14 amino acids. J gave up 3 bases and V 7 bases, and 7 bases lay outside the gene matches. The DNA for the CDR3 is TGCGCCAGCGCCCCTCTAGCGGGAGACTACGAGCAGTACTTC. Its translation is CASAPLAGDYEQYF.

The gene calls are TRBV7-2 and TRBJ1-5, with TRBD1 matching 7 bases. Germline V CDR1 and CDR2: SGHTA, FQGNSA. The V gene end was trimmed by 5 bases and the J gene end by 5 bases; junction bases not matched to a gene: 6. The CDR3 is 14 amino acids. CDR3 loop: CASSRRDSYQPQHF. CDR3 bases: TGTGCCAGCAGCCGCCGGGACAGCTATCAGCCCCAGCATTTT. The full variable domain, in which reference TRBV7-2 and TRBJ1-5 provide the parts outside the CDR3, is GAGVSQSPSNKVTEKGKDVELRCDPISGHTALYWYRQSLGQGLEFLIYFQGNSAPDKSGLPSDRFSAERTGGSVSTLTIQRTQQEDSAVYLCASSRRDSYQPQHFGDGTRLSIL.

The chain recombines TRBV6-1 with TRBJ2-7, with 10 bases identical to TRBD1. Trimming at V came to 6 bases and at J to 0 bases, leaving 5 bases not matched to a gene. The CDR3 contains 15 residues. Germline CDR1 MNHNS, CDR2 SASEGT. DNA for the CDR3: TGTGCCAGCAGCGGGACAGGGGTGAGCTCCTACGAGCAGTACTTC. Its translation is CASSGTGVSSYEQYF.

V is TRBV7-9 and J is TRBJ1-4, with 7 bases that match TRBD1. This CDR3 region has 15 residues. Germline CDR1 SEHNR, CDR2 FQNEAQ (reference sequence). Trimming removed 5 bases from V and 8 bases from J; junction bases left unmatched: 11. The DNA of the CDR3 is TGTGCCAGCAGCCCCACAGGGGCAGGAGACGAAAAACTGTTTTTT. It is translated as CASSPTGAGDEKLFF.

This clone was detected only once. V gene TRBV28 combines with J gene TRBJ2-7; TRBD2 matches at 10 bases. From germline, CDR1 is MDHEN and CDR2 SYDVKM. The CDR3 consists of 15 residues. With V trimmed by 6 bases and J by 2 bases, 7 bases remained unmatched. CDR3 protein: CASRGASGSTYEQYF. In DNA, the CDR3 is TGTGCCAGCAGAGGGGCTAGCGGGAGTACCTACGAGCAGTACTTC.

As concerns this clone: At the DNA level, this CDR3 is encoded by other sequences in the same sample as well. J is TRBJ2-7 and V is TRBV6-5, with D possibly being TRBD2 (6 bases). V dropped 0 bases and J dropped 4 bases, with 13 bases sitting between them. Germline V lookup: CDR1 MNHEY, CDR2 SVGAGI. The CDR3 consists of 15 residues. The CDR3 is CASSYSRDSSYEQYF. The CDR3 DNA reads TGTGCCAGCAGTTACTCCCGGGACTCGTCGTACGAGCAGTACTTC.

The chain uses TRBV5-6 and TRBJ2-1, with 15 bases identical to TRBD2. Trimming removed 3 bases from V and 7 bases from J; junction bases left unmatched: 5. Per the germline V gene, CDR1 is SGHDT and CDR2 is YYEEEE. This CDR3 has 16 amino acids. The CDR3 DNA follows: TGTGCCAGCAGCTGGGGAGGACTAGCGGGAGGGAATGAGCAGTTCTTC. This codes for CASSWGGLAGGNEQFF.

This chain links TRBV10-3 with TRBJ2-7, with 9 bases matching TRBD1. The J segment lost 6 bases and the V segment lost 6 bases, leaving 9 bases of the junction unmatched. Per the germline V gene, CDR1 is ENHRY and CDR2 is SYGVKD. This CDR3 has 14 residues. The CDR3 DNA is TGTGCCATCAGGGTCCGGGACAGGGATCTCGAGCAGTACTTC. It codes for CAIRVRDRDLEQYF.

The chain has TRBV28 and TRBJ2-3; 8 bases match TRBD2. The V and J ends lost 8 bases and 1 base, in that order; junction bases with no gene match: 11. The CDR3 contains 16 residues. Germline lookup yields CDR1 MDHEN and CDR2 SYDVKM. The chain's CDR3 is CASGSPAGEGTDTQYF. CDR3 sequence (DNA): TGTGCCAGCGGGTCACCAGCGGGAGAGGGCACAGATACGCAGTATTTT. Supplemented by reference TRBV28 and TRBJ2-3, the full variable domain reads DVKVTQSSRYLVKRTGEKVFLECVQDMDHENMFWYRQDPGLGLRLIYFSYDVKMKEKGDIPEGYSVSREKKERFSLILESASTNQTSMYLCASGSPAGEGTDTQYFGPGTRLTVL.

Comments on this clone: Other DNA sequences of this sample code for an identical CDR3. The V call is TRBV7-3, the J call TRBJ2-2; the match to TRBD1 covers 7 bases. V shed 5 bases, J shed 0 bases, and the junction held 3 bases outside the gene matches. Germline lookup yields CDR1 SGHTA and CDR2 FQGTGA. This CDR3 comprises 15 residues. The CDR3 loop is CASSLGQPNTGELFF. In nucleotides, the CDR3 is TGTGCCAGCAGCCTGGGACAGCCGAACACCGGGGAGCTGTTTTTT. Using reference TRBV7-3 and TRBJ2-2 for the parts outside the CDR3, the full variable domain is GAGVSQTPSNKVTEKGKYVELRCDPISGHTALYWYRQSLGQGPEFLIYFQGTGAADDSGLPNDRFFAVRPEGSVSTLKIQRTERGDSAVYLCASSLGQPNTGELFFGEGSRLTVL.

This chain uses TRBV15 with TRBJ2-7, with 7 positions matching TRBD2. With V trimmed by 3 bases and J by 2 bases, 7 bases remained unmatched. There are 15 residues in the CDR3. The V gene's germline CDR1 is LNHNV and CDR2 YYDKDF (reference sequence). CDR3 bases: TGTGCCACCAGCAGCGGACTAGATCTCGCCTACGAGCAGTACTTC. This codes for CATSSGLDLAYEQYF.

V and J are TRBV10-2 and TRBJ2-5; 7 nucleotides agree with TRBD2. In germline, CDR1 is WSHSY, CDR2 SAAADI. Trimming removed 11 bases from V and 1 base from J; junction bases left unmatched: 7. The CDR3 has 13 residues. CDR3 loop: CASGAGFQETQYF. The CDR3 bases are TGCGCCTCAGGAGCGGGGTTCCAAGAGACCCAGTACTTC.